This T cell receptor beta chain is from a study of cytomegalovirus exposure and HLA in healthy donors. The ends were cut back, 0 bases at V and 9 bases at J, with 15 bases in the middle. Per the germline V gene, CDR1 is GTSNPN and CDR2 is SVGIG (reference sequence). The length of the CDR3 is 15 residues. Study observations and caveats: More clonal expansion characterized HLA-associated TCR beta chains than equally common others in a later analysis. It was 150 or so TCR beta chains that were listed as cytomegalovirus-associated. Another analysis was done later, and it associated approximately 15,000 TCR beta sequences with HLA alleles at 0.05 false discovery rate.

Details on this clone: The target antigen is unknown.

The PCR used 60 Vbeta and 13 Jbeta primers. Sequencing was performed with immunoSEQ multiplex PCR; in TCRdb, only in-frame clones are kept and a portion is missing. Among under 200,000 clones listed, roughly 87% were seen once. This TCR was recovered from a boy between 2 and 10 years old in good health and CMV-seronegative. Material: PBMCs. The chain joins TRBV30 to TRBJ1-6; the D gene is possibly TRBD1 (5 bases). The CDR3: CAWSVHRGSGSPLHF. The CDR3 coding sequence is TGTGCCTGGAGTGTACACCGGGGGTCAGGTTCACCCCTCCACTTT.